Listed below are T cell receptor beta chains from one sample, sequenced in a study of CXCR3-negative and CXCR3-positive naive CD8 T cells. TCRdb re-called the 5' RACE reads; every CDR3 protein appears as one record, without DNA. The data show some 6,700 distinct CDR3 sequences, and the top ten clones hold approximately 1.1%. The sample comprised naive CXCR3- CD8+ T cells from blood. These receptors originate from a human donor in good health. Some clones in this sample may be carry-over from other donors' samples. CDR3s include the opening cysteine and the closing phenylalanine or tryptophan. The order of the fields is clone size, J gene, V gene, CDR3 protein. Size is omitted from some rows. Given values are once, few, many or a class for expanded clones.

-,TRBJ2-7,TRBV7-3,CGSSSRTGAESGEQYF
-,TRBJ2-1,TRBV29-1,CSVEDWATGTSMNEQFF
-,TRBJ2-7,TRBV6-5,CASSYSEDRVPYEQYF
-,TRBJ1-2,TRBV29-1,CSVESLDSIYGYTF
-,TRBJ2-1,TRBV12-3/TRBV12-4,CASSFGQTLQFF
medium-sized,TRBJ2-7,TRBV29-1,CSVRDRAYEQYF
-,TRBJ2-5,TRBV25-1,CPSSGDIHETQYF
-,TRBJ2-2,TRBV11-3,CASSLEAGELFF
-,TRBJ2-5,TRBV5-1,CASSLATPEETQYF
-,TRBJ2-2,TRBV29-1,CSVEQAGTGCPGSCFF
-,TRBJ1-1,TRBV20-1,CSARGQGPNTEAFF
medium-sized,TRBJ2-5,TRBV4-1,CASSHPTSGPQETQYF
-,TRBJ2-7,TRBV29-1,CSVASGVEQYF
-,TRBJ2-3,TRBV20-1,CSARGLAGGADTQYF
medium-sized,TRBJ2-7,TRBV14,CASSLTNYEQYF
-,TRBJ2-4,TRBV14,CASSQYGDIQYF